This is a list of T cell receptor beta chains from one sample in a study of post-analysis software for immune sequencing data. TCRdb processed the PCR reads anew with MiXCR; each CDR3 protein has one entry. Of 750,000 to 950,000 distinct CDR3 sequences in the sample, approximately 50% are singletons; the top ten hold 4.6%. The sequenced material came from blood. The receptors derive from a girl aged 10-17 years with multiple sclerosis. The CDR3 runs from the conserved cysteine through the conserved F or W. The D gene is left open where the match is weak. Rows may omit the clone size; those that give it use once, few, many or a size class.

>TRBV15|TRBJ2-7|NA|once
TGTGCCACCAGCGGGAGGAACTCCTACGAGCAGTACTTC
CATSGRNSYEQYF
>TRBV7-9|TRBJ2-5|TRBD2|few
TGTGCCAGCAGCTTATTAGGGCTAGCGGGGGCCATAGCGGAAGAGACCCAGTACTTC
CASSLLGLAGAIAEETQYF
>TRBV4-1|TRBJ2-7|TRBD1|NA
TGCGCCAGCAGCCAAGCTCCGGGACAGGGAAACTACGAGCAGTACTTC
CASSQAPGQGNYEQYF
>TRBV6-6|TRBJ2-2|NA|NA
TGTGCCAGCAGTTACTCCTCGAACACCGGGGAGCTGTTTTTT
CASSYSSNTGELFF
>TRBV7-9|TRBJ1-1|NA|NA
TGTGCCAGCAGCTCCACCCTGGGCACTGAAGCTTTCTTT
CASSSTLGTEAFF
>TRBV13|TRBJ2-7|NA|few
TGTACCAGCACCCCCTACGAGCAGTACTTC
CTSTPYEQYF
>TRBV11-2|TRBJ2-7|TRBD2|NA
TGTGCCAGCAGCTTCAACAGGTCTAGCGGGAGGTCCCCATACGAGCAGTACTTC
CASSFNRSSGRSPYEQYF
>TRBV18|TRBJ2-5|NA|few
TGTGCCAGCTCACCACGGGACTTCCAAGAGACCCAGTACTTC
CASSPRDFQETQYF
>TRBV7-3|TRBJ2-3|TRBD1|few
TGTGCCAGCAGCTTAGGGGGGACAGGGAACCCAGATACGCAGTATTTT
CASSLGGTGNPDTQYF
>TRBV2|TRBJ2-7|TRBD1|NA
TGTGCCAGCAGGACCGGGACAGGGCCCTCCTACGAGCAGTACTTC
CASRTGTGPSYEQYF
>TRBV12-3/TRBV12-4|TRBJ2-7|NA|NA
TGTGCCAGCAGTCAAGGCGGGAAGGGGGCCTTCGAGCAGTACTTC
CASSQGGKGAFEQYF
>TRBV6-5|TRBJ2-5|NA|few
TGTGCCAGCAGACGCGCCACGATGAAAGAGACCCAGTACTTC
CASRRATMKETQYF
>TRBV2|TRBJ1-1|NA|NA
TGTGCCAGCAACCTGGACACGAACACTGAAGCTTTCTTT
CASNLDTNTEAFF
>TRBV20-1|TRBJ2-1|NA|NA
TGCAGTGCGAAGGGACTCACCTACAATGAGCAGTTCTTC
CSAKGLTYNEQFF
>TRBV27|TRBJ2-7|NA|once
TGTGCCAGCAGCCCGGGGCAGTGGAGGGGGCGGTACGAGCAGTACTTC
CASSPGQWRGRYEQYF
>TRBV29-1|TRBJ2-7|NA|NA
TGCAGCGTCTTTGGAGACACCATATACGAGCAGTACTTC
CSVFGDTIYEQYF
>TRBV12-3/TRBV12-4|TRBJ2-4|NA|NA
TGTGCCAGCAGTTTGATTCCGCTACAAAACATTCAGTACTTC
CASSLIPLQNIQYF